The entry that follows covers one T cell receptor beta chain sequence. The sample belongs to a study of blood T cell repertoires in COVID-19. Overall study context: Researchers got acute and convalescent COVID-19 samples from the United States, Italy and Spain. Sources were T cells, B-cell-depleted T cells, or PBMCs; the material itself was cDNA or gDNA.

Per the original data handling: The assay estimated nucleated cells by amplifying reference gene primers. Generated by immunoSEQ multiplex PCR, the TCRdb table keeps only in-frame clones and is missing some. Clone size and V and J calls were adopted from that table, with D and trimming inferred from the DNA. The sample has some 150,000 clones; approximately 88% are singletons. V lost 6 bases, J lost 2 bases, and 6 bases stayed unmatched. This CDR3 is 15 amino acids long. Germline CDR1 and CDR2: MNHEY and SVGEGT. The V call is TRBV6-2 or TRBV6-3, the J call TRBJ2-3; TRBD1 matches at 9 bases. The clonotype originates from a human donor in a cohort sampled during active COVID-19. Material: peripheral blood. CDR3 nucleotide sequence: TGTGCCAGCAGCCCGGGACAGGGACCCACAGATACGCAGTATTTT. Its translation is CASSPGQGPTDTQYF.